These T cell receptor beta chains were read from a single sample in a study of blood T cell repertoires in COVID-19. Measured with immunoSEQ multiplex PCR; TCRdb has only the in-frame clones, and not every one. The sample records roughly 300,000 clones, less than 90% being singletons. The sequenced sample consisted of peripheral blood. These receptors were obtained from a woman aged 25 to 39 with COVID-19, enrolled during active disease. Each CDR3 is given with its conserved first and last residue. D genes are given only for firm matches. Clone size is given for some rows only: seen once, a few or many times, or a class if the clone is expanded.

>TRBV5-1|few|TRBD2|TRBJ2-2
CASSSSGGASTGELFF
TGCGCCAGCAGCAGTAGCGGGGGGGCAAGCACCGGGGAGCTGTTTTTT
>TRBV28|NA|NA|TRBJ2-7
CASSLWGAHEQYF
TGTGCCAGCAGTTTATGGGGGGCCCACGAGCAGTACTTC
>TRBV4-1|NA|TRBD2|TRBJ2-4
CASSRVPGLAGNIQYF
TGCGCCAGCAGCCGTGTGCCGGGACTAGCGGGGAACATTCAGTACTTC
>TRBV6-1|NA|NA|TRBJ2-7
CASSEELTWALSYEQYF
TGTGCCAGCAGTGAAGAATTAACCTGGGCTTTATCCTACGAGCAGTACTTC
>TRBV11-2|NA|TRBD1|TRBJ2-4
CASSPNWGQKNIQYF
TGTGCCAGCAGCCCTAACTGGGGACAGAAAAACATTCAGTACTTC
>TRBV28|NA|NA|TRBJ1-2
CASSGGSGYTF
TGTGCCAGCAGTGGCGGCTCTGGCTACACCTTC
>TRBV29-1|NA|TRBD1|TRBJ1-4
CSVGGQGAELFF
TGCAGCGTTGGAGGGCAGGGGGCTGAACTGTTTTTT
>TRBV19|NA|TRBD2|TRBJ2-3
CASSIGSGGGTDTQYF
TGTGCCAGTAGTATAGGTAGCGGGGGAGGTACAGATACGCAGTATTTT
>TRBV24-1|NA|NA|TRBJ1-2
CATSEQGYGYTF
TGTGCCACCAGTGAACAGGGCTATGGCTACACCTTC
>TRBV6-5|NA|NA|TRBJ2-3
CASTYSTDTQYF
TGTGCCAGCACCTATAGCACAGATACGCAGTATTTT
>TRBV5-1|NA|NA|TRBJ2-5
CASSRSTGSPETQYF
TGCGCCAGCAGCAGGAGCACAGGGAGCCCTGAGACCCAGTACTTC
>TRBV4-1|NA|NA|TRBJ2-5
CASSQGSQGALQTQYF
TGCGCCAGCAGCCAAGGGAGTCAAGGGGCGTTGCAGACCCAGTACTTC
>TRBV18|NA|NA|TRBJ2-3
CASSSYTDTQYF
TGTGCCAGCTCATCCTACACAGATACGCAGTATTTT
>TRBV7-9|NA|TRBD2|TRBJ2-1
CASTTGLAGSYNEQFF
TGTGCCAGCACCACCGGACTAGCGGGGTCTTACAATGAGCAGTTCTTC
>TRBV7-8|NA|NA|TRBJ2-7
CASSLFRGSGATYEQYF
TGTGCCAGCAGCTTATTTCGTGGTAGCGGAGCCACCTACGAGCAGTACTTC
>TRBV6-2/TRBV6-3|NA|NA|TRBJ2-7
CASSYGQLKGVSGHYEQYF
TGTGCCAGCAGTTACGGGCAACTGAAAGGGGTCTCGGGCCACTACGAGCAGTACTTC
>TRBV19|NA|NA|TRBJ2-3
CASSYSLITDTQYF
TGTGCCAGTAGTTATTCGTTAATAACAGATACGCAGTATTTT
>TRBV11-2|NA|TRBD2|TRBJ2-7
CASSQTSGGYEQYF
TGTGCCAGCAGCCAAACTAGCGGGGGCTACGAGCAGTACTTC
>TRBV12-3/TRBV12-4|NA|NA|TRBJ1-4
CATQTASNEKLFF
TGTGCCACCCAGACAGCGTCTAATGAAAAACTGTTTTTT
>TRBV7-8|NA|NA|TRBJ2-5
CASSLTSGGRRYQETQYF
TGTGCCAGCAGCTTAACCTCCGGGGGACGGAGATACCAAGAGACCCAGTACTTC
>TRBV7-7|few|TRBD1|TRBJ2-1
CASSVGQGSYNEQFF
TGTGCCAGCAGCGTGGGACAGGGTTCCTACAATGAGCAGTTCTTC
>TRBV18|NA|TRBD1|TRBJ2-1
CASSPVRDRGSYNEQFF
TGTGCCAGCTCACCAGTCCGGGACAGGGGCTCCTACAATGAGCAGTTCTTC
>TRBV5-1|NA|TRBD1|TRBJ2-2
CASSPLGTGLGELFF
TGCGCCAGCAGCCCATTAGGGACAGGGCTCGGGGAGCTGTTTTTT
>TRBV13|NA|TRBD1|TRBJ2-5
CASSLLLGDRGTETQYF
TGTGCCAGCAGCTTACTGTTGGGGGACAGGGGAACAGAGACCCAGTACTTC
>TRBV9|NA|TRBD2|TRBJ2-3
CASSVVAGVNTDTQYF
TGTGCCAGCAGCGTAGTAGCGGGGGTTAACACAGATACGCAGTATTTT
>TRBV7-9|NA|NA|TRBJ2-1
CASSPDNEQFF
TGTGCCAGCAGCCCGGACAATGAGCAGTTCTTC
>TRBV7-9|NA|NA|TRBJ1-3
CASSPPVRTDGVSTIYF
TGTGCCAGCAGCCCCCCGGTCCGGACAGACGGGGTTAGCACCATATATTTT
>TRBV18|NA|NA|TRBJ2-5
CASSPTYVGETQYF
TGTGCCAGCTCACCGACTTACGTTGGGGAGACCCAGTACTTC
>TRBV2|NA|NA|TRBJ2-2
CASSELGAVTGELFF
TGTGCCAGCAGTGAACTGGGGGCGGTCACCGGGGAGCTGTTTTTT
>TRBV7-2|NA|NA|TRBJ2-7
CASSLAGGRSYEQYF
TGTGCCAGCAGCTTAGCCGGGGGGCGCTCCTACGAGCAGTACTTC
>TRBV7-8|NA|TRBD1|TRBJ1-1
CASSLVGQGNTEAFF
TGTGCCAGCAGCTTAGTTGGACAGGGGAACACTGAAGCTTTCTTT
>TRBV5-6|NA|TRBD1|TRBJ1-2
CASSLGGQANYGYTF
TGTGCCAGCAGCTTAGGAGGACAGGCTAACTATGGCTACACCTTC
>TRBV3-1/TRBV3-2|NA|NA|TRBJ1-4
CASSWGTGGEKLFF
TGTGCCAGCAGCTGGGGGACGGGGGGTGAAAAACTGTTTTTT
>TRBV29-1|NA|TRBD1|TRBJ2-1
CSVVPGTAVYNEQFF
TGCAGCGTTGTCCCCGGGACAGCCGTTTACAATGAGCAGTTCTTC
>TRBV7-2|NA|NA|TRBJ2-1
CASSLGAPPTYNEQFF
TGTGCCAGCAGCCTTGGGGCTCCGCCTACCTACAATGAGCAGTTCTTC
>TRBV2|NA|NA|TRBJ2-3
CASRPETDTQYF
TGTGCCAGCAGGCCTGAGACAGATACGCAGTATTTT
>TRBV6-6|NA|NA|TRBJ1-1
CASRPRNTEAFF
TGTGCCAGCAGACCCAGGAACACTGAAGCTTTCTTT
>TRBV19|NA|NA|TRBJ2-3
CASRVRGPADTQYF
TGTGCCAGTAGGGTGCGGGGCCCGGCGGATACGCAGTATTTT
>TRBV19|NA|NA|TRBJ2-2
CVSTKTAGTNTGELFF
TGTGTTTCAACCAAGACGGCGGGAACGAACACCGGGGAGCTGTTTTTT
>TRBV18|NA|NA|TRBJ1-6
CASSPSLRGGPRSPLHF
TGTGCCAGCTCACCGTCCCTACGGGGGGGGCCGCGGTCACCCCTCCACTTT
>TRBV13|NA|NA|TRBJ1-1
CASSPAVGFGEAFF
TGTGCCAGCAGCCCAGCCGTCGGGTTTGGTGAAGCTTTCTTT
>TRBV15|NA|TRBD1|TRBJ1-1
CATSLRTGNTEAFF
TGTGCCACCAGCCTCAGGACAGGGAACACTGAAGCTTTCTTT
>TRBV6-5|NA|TRBD1|TRBJ2-7
CASSRTGRISYEQYF
TGTGCCAGCAGTAGGACAGGGCGAATATCCTACGAGCAGTACTTC
>TRBV27|NA|NA|TRBJ2-1
CASSGGDGGSSYNEQFF
TGTGCCAGCAGTGGCGGCGATGGGGGGAGCTCCTACAATGAGCAGTTCTTC
>TRBV5-1|NA|TRBD2|TRBJ2-3
CASSLMSTSGGPNTQYF
TGCGCCAGCAGCTTGATGAGTACTAGCGGGGGGCCGAATACGCAGTATTTT
>TRBV19|NA|NA|TRBJ2-7
CASSTRTAGKYEQYF
TGTGCCAGTAGTACGAGGACAGCCGGGAAGTACGAGCAGTACTTC
>TRBV27|NA|TRBD1|TRBJ1-2
CASSFSGQGDYGYTF
TGTGCCAGCAGTTTTTCGGGACAGGGGGACTATGGCTACACCTTC
>TRBV3-1/TRBV3-2|NA|TRBD2|TRBJ2-1
CASSQILAGGPYNEQFF
TGTGCCAGCAGCCAAATTCTAGCGGGGGGGCCCTACAATGAGCAGTTCTTC
>TRBV19|NA|TRBD1|TRBJ2-2
CASSIATLRQGHTGELFF
TGTGCCAGTAGTATAGCTACACTTCGACAGGGACACACCGGGGAGCTGTTTTTT
>TRBV7-9|NA|TRBD2|TRBJ2-1
CASSSTSPSGTWGEQFF
TGTGCCAGCAGTTCGACCTCGCCTAGCGGCACATGGGGTGAGCAGTTCTTC
>TRBV28|many|NA|TRBJ2-5
CASSFYPGETQYF
TGTGCCAGCAGTTTTTACCCCGGGGAGACCCAGTACTTC
>TRBV5-5|NA|TRBD1|TRBJ1-1
CASSRDRVNTEAFF
TGTGCCAGCAGCAGGGACAGGGTGAACACTGAAGCTTTCTTT